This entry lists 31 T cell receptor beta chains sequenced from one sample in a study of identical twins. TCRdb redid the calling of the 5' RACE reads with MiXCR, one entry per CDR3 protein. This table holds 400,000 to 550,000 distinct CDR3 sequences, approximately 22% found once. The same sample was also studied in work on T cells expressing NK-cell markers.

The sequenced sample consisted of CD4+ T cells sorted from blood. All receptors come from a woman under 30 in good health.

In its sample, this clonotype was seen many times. The chain's CDR3 is CSASDRGVADTQYF. In nucleotides, the CDR3 is TGCAGTGCTTCGGACAGGGGTGTCGCAGATACGCAGTATTTT. The V call is TRBV20-1, the J call TRBJ2-3, with TRBD1 matching 9 bases. The CDR3 sequence is 14 residues long. V shed 5 bases and J 4 bases; nucleotides not matched to a gene: 7. Germline values: CDR1 DFQATT, CDR2 SNEGSKA (reference sequence).

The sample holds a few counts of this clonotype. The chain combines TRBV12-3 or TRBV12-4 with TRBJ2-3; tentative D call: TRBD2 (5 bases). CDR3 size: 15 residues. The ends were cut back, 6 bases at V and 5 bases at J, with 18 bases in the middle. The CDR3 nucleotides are TGTGCCAGCAGCCCGACCAGGCGCCGGGGAGATACGCAGTATTTT. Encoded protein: CASSPTRRRGDTQYF.

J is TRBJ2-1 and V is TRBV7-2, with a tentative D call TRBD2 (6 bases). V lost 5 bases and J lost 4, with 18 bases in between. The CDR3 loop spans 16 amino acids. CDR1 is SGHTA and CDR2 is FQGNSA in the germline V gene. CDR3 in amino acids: CASSRAVTSIYNEQFF. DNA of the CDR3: TGTGCCAGCAGCCGCGCCGTGACTAGTATATACAATGAGCAGTTCTTC.

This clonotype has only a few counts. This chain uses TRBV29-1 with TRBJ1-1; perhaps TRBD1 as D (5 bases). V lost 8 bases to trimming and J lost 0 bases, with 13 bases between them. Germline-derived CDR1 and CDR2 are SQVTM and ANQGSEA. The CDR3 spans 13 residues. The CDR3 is CSTRQTLNTEAFF. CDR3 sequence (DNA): TGCAGCACCAGACAGACTTTGAACACTGAAGCTTTCTTT.

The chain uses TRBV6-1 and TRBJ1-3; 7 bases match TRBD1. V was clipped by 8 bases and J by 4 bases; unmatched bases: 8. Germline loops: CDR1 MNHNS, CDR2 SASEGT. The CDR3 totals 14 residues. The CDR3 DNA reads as TGTGCCAGCGGGGGGGGGACAGCCGGAAACACCATATATTTT. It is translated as CASGGGTAGNTIYF.

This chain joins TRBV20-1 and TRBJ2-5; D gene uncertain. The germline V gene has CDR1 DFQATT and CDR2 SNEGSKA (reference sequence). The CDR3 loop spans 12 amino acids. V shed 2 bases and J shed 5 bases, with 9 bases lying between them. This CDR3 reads CSARLRSETQYF. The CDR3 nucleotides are TGCAGTGCTAGATTACGGTCCGAGACCCAGTACTTC.

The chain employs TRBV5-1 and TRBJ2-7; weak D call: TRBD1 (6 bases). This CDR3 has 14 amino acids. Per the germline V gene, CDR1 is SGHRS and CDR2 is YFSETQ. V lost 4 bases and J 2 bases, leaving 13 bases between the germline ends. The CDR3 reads CASSPHGQTYEQYF. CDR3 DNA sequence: TGCGCCAGCAGCCCCCATGGACAGACCTACGAGCAGTACTTC.

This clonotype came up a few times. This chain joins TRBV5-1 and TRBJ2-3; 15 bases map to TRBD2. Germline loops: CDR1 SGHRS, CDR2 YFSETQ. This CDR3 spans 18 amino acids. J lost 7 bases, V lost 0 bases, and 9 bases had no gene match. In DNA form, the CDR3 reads TGCGCCAGCAGCTTGGCAGGACTAGCGGGAGGGCCGGGAAATACGCAGTATTTT. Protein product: CASSLAGLAGGPGNTQYF. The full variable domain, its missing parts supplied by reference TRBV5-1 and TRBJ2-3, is KAGVTQTPRYLIKTRGQQVTLSCSPISGHRSVSWYQQTPGQGLQFLFEYFSETQRNKGNFPGRFSGRQFSNSRSEMNVSTLELGDSALYLCASSLAGLAGGPGNTQYFGPGTRLTVL.

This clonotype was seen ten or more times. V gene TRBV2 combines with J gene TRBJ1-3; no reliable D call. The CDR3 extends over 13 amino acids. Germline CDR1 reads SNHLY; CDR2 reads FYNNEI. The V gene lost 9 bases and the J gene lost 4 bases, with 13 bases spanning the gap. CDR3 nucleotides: TGTGCCAGTAAAGGAGAGTTCGGAAACACCATATATTTT. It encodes CASKGEFGNTIYF.

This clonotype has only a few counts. The chain's CDR3 is CSAKRGDLYNEQFF. The CDR3, as DNA: TGCAGTGCTAAGCGGGGGGACCTTTACAATGAGCAGTTCTTC. The rearrangement uses TRBV20-1 and TRBJ2-1, with 9 positions matching TRBD2. Germline V gene lookup returns CDR1 DFQATT and CDR2 SNEGSKA (reference sequence). V lost 4 bases and J lost 4; bases outside the gene matches: 5. The CDR3 is 14 residues long.

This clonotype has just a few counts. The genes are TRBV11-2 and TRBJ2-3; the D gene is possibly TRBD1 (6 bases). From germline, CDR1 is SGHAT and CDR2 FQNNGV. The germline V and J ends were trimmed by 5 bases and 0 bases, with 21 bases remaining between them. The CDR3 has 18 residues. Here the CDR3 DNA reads TGTGCCAGCAGCGTAGGATTCACGTGGGGGCAGAGCACAGATACGCAGTATTTT. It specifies CASSVGFTWGQSTDTQYF. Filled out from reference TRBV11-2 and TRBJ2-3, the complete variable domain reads EAGVAQSPRYKIIEKRQSVAFWCNPISGHATLYWYQQILGQGPKLLIQFQNNGVVDDSQLPKDRFSAERLKGVDSTLKIQPAKLEDSAVYLCASSVGFTWGQSTDTQYFGPGTRLTVL.

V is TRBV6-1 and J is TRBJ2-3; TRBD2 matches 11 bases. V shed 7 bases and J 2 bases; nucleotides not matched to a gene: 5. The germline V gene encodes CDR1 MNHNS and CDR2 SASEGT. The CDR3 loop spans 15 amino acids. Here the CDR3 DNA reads TGTGCCAGCAACCGACTAGCGGGAAACACAGATACGCAGTATTTT. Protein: CASNRLAGNTDTQYF.

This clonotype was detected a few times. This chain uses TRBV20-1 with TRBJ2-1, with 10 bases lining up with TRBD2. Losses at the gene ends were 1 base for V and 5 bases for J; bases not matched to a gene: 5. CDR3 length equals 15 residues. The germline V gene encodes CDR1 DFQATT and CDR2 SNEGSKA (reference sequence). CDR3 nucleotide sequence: TGCAGTGCTAGAGCCTTGCTAGCGGGGGACAATGAGCAGTTCTTC. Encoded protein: CSARALLAGDNEQFF.

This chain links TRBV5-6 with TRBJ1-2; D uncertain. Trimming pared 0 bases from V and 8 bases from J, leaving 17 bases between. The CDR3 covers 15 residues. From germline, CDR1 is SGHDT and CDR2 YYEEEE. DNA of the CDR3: TGTGCCAGCAGCTTGGGACGAACTAGAACTATCGGCTACACCTTC. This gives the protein CASSLGRTRTIGYTF.

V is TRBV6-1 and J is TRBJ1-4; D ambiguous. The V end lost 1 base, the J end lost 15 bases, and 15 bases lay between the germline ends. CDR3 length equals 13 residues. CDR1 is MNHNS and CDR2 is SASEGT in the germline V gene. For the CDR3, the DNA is TGTGCCAGCAGTGAAGAGGCCGGCAGAAGTTTGTTTTTT. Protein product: CASSEEAGRSLFF.

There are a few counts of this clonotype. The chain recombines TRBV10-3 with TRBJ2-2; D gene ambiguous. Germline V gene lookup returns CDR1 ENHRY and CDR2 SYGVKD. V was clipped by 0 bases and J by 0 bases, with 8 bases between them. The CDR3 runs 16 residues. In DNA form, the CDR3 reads TGTGCCATCAGTGAGTCGAAAGGGTCGAACACCGGGGAGCTGTTTTTT. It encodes CAISESKGSNTGELFF.

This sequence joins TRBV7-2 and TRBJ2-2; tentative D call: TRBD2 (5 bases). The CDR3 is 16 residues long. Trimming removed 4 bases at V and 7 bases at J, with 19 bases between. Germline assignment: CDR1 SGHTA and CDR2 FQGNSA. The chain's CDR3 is CASSSSRLLSGGELFF. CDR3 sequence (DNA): TGTGCCAGCAGCTCTTCGAGACTACTATCAGGCGGGGAGCTGTTTTTT.

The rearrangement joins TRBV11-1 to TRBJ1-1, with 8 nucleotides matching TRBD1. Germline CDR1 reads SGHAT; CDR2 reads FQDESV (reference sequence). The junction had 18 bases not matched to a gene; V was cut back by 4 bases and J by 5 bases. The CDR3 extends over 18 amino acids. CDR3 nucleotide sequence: TGTGCCAGCAGCTCGAAGCCCCGGACAGGGCCAAGGGGGACTGAAGCTTTCTTT. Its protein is CASSSKPRTGPRGTEAFF.

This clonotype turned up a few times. CDR3 residues: CASSFEPNSIYGYTF. For the CDR3, the DNA is TGTGCCAGCAGTTTTGAGCCGAACTCAATCTATGGCTACACCTTC. The J gene is TRBJ1-2, the V gene TRBV27, with D unresolved. CDR1 and CDR2 (germline): MNHEY, SMNVEV (reference sequence). CDR3 length: 15 residues. V lost 3 bases and J 4 bases, leaving 15 bases between the germline ends.

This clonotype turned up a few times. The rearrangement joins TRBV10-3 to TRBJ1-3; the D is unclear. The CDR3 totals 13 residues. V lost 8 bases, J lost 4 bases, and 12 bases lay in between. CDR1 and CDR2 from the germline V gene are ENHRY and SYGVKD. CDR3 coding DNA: TGTGCCATCGAGGGAGGGCAAGGAAACACCATATATTTT. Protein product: CAIEGGQGNTIYF.

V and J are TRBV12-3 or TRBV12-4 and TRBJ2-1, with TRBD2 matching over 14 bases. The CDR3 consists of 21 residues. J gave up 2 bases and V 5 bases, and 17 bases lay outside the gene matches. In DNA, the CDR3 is TGTGCCAGCAGTCTAGGGACTAGCGGGAGTTTGGACACCATGCCCTACAATGAGCAGTTCTTC. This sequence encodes CASSLGTSGSLDTMPYNEQFF.

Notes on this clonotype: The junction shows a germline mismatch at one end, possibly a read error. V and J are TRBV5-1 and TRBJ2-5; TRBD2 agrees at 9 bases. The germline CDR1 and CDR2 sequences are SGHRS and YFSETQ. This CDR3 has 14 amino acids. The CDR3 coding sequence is TGCGCCAGCAGCTTGGACCTAGCGGGGTCATCAGGGGACTTC. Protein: CASSLDLAGSSGDF.

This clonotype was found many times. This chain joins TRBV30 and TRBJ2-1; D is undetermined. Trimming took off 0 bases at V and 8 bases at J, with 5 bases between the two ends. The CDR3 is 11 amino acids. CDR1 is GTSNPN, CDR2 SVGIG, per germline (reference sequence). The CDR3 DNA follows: TGTGCCTGGAGTGTCGGGCATGAGCAGTTCTTC. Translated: CAWSVGHEQFF.

This chain's CDR3 is CAWSLFGDHTGELFF. The CDR3 DNA reads TGTGCCTGGAGTCTCTTCGGGGACCACACCGGGGAGCTGTTTTTT. V usage is TRBV30 and J usage is TRBJ2-2; either TRBD1 or TRBD2 may supply D (5 bases each). Trimming cost V 2 bases and J 3 bases, with 13 bases left between them. CDR1 is GTSNPN and CDR2 is SVGIG in the germline V gene (reference sequence). The CDR3 is 15 amino acids.

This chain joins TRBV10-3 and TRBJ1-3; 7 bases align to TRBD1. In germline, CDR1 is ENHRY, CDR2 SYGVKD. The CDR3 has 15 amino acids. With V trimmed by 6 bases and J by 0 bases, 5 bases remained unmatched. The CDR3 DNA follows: TGTGCCATCAGCCGACAGGGCGCCTCTGGAAACACCATATATTTT. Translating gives CAISRQGASGNTIYF.

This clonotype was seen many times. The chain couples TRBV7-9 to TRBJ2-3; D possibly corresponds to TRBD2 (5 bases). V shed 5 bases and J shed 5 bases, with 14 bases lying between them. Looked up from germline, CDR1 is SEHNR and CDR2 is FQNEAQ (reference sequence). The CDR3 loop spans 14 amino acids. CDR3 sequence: CASSAPNRGDTQYF. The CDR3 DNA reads TGTGCCAGCAGCGCACCAAACCGGGGAGATACGCAGTATTTT.

CDR3 sequence: CASSYSGTGEAFF. The CDR3, as DNA: TGTGCCAGCAGTTACTCCGGGACAGGGGAAGCTTTCTTT. The chain has TRBV6-5 and TRBJ1-1, with 9 positions matching TRBD1. V dropped 0 bases and J dropped 8; count of bases not matched to a gene: 1. The germline V gene has CDR1 MNHEY and CDR2 SVGAGI. The CDR3 spans 13 residues.

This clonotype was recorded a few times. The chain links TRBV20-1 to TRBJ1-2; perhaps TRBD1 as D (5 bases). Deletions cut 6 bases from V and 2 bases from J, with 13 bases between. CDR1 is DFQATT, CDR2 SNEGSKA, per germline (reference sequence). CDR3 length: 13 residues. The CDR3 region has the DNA TGCAGTGCCAACACCGGGGCAAACTATGGCTACACCTTC. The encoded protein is CSANTGANYGYTF.

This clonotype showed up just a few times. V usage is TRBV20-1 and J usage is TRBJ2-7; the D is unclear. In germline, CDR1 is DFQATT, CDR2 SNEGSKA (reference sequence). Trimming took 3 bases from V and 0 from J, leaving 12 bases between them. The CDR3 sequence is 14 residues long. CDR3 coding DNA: TGCAGTGCTAGGCGACCCCAGAGCTCCTACGAGCAGTACTTC. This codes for CSARRPQSSYEQYF.

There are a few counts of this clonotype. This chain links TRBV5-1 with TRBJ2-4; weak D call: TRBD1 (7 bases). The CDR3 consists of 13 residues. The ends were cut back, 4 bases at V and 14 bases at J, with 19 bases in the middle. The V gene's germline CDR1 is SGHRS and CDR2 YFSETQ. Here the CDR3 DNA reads TGCGCCAGCAGCCCGACCGGCGGCAGGGGGGAGTACTTC. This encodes CASSPTGGRGEYF.

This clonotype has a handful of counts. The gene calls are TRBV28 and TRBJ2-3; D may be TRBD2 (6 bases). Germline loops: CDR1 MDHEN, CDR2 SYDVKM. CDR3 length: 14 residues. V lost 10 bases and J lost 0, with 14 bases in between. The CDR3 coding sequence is TGTGCCACCGGGACTCGAACTAGCACAGATACGCAGTATTTT. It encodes CATGTRTSTDTQYF. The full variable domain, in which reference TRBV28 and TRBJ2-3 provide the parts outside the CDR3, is DVKVTQSSRYLVKRTGEKVFLECVQDMDHENMFWYRQDPGLGLRLIYFSYDVKMKEKGDIPEGYSVSREKKERFSLILESASTNQTSMYLCATGTRTSTDTQYFGPGTRLTVL.